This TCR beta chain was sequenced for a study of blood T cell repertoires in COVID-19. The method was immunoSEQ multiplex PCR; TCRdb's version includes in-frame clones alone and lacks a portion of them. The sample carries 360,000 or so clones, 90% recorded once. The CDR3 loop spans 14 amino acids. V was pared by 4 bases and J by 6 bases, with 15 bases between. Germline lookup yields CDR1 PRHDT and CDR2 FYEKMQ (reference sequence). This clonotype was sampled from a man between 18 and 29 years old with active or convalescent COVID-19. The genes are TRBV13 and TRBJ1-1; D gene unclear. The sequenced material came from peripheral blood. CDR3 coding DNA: TGTGCCAGCAGCTCTAGGGAGGGCCCGGCTGAAGCTTTCTTT. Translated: CASSSREGPAEAFF.